The rows below give T cell receptor beta chains drawn from one sample of a study of T-cell memory formation after mild COVID-19. Using its own MiXCR run on the 5' RACE reads, TCRdb lists one record per CDR3 protein. The sample consists of over 150,000 distinct CDR3 sequences, over 10% of them appearing once. Input material: PBMCs or a T cell subset sorted from them (not recorded which). Receptor source: a man in his late teens or twenties who had mild COVID-19 (a few samples of this study predate the infection). Cell type and time point are not known. Both conserved end residues are part of each CDR3. A D gene is named only where the DNA matches it firmly. Rows may omit the clone size; those that give it use once, few, many or a size class.

clone_size: .
v_call: TRBV7-2
d_call: TRBD2
j_call: TRBJ2-4
cdr3_nt: TGTGCCAGCAGCCTAGGACTAGCGGGGGTTCTAGCCAAAAACATTCAGTACTTC
cdr3_aa: CASSLGLAGVLAKNIQYF

clone_size: few
v_call: TRBV5-6
d_call: .
j_call: TRBJ2-2
cdr3_nt: TGTGCCAGCAGCTTCAGGGGTATTGCCGGGGAGCTGTTTTTT
cdr3_aa: CASSFRGIAGELFF

clone_size: few
v_call: TRBV28
d_call: TRBD1
j_call: TRBJ2-3
cdr3_nt: TGTGCCAGCAGTTCTCAGGGGGCCGGCCCAGATACGCAGTATTTT
cdr3_aa: CASSSQGAGPDTQYF

clone_size: .
v_call: TRBV3-1
d_call: .
j_call: TRBJ1-1
cdr3_nt: TGTGCCAGCAGCTCTAGACAGGCTGAAGCTTTCTTT
cdr3_aa: CASSSRQAEAFF

clone_size: many
v_call: TRBV7-8
d_call: .
j_call: TRBJ2-5
cdr3_nt: TGTGCCAGCAGCTTATCATCCTTGGCCATGTACTTC
cdr3_aa: CASSLSSLAMYF

clone_size: few
v_call: TRBV15
d_call: TRBD1
j_call: TRBJ1-4
cdr3_nt: TGTGCCACCAGCCGGATGGACAGGGCGCAGGAAAAACTGTTTTTT
cdr3_aa: CATSRMDRAQEKLFF

clone_size: .
v_call: TRBV20-1
d_call: TRBD2
j_call: TRBJ2-2
cdr3_nt: TGCAGTGCTAGGGGGTCGGGGGGGCGCGCCACCGGGGAGCTGTTTTTT
cdr3_aa: CSARGSGGRATGELFF

clone_size: .
v_call: TRBV15
d_call: .
j_call: TRBJ2-2
cdr3_nt: TGTGCCACCACCAGAGGGACGAACACCGGGGAGCTGTTTTTT
cdr3_aa: CATTRGTNTGELFF

clone_size: few
v_call: TRBV5-5
d_call: .
j_call: TRBJ2-4
cdr3_nt: TGTGCCAGCAGCGGACGCCGGGAGTTGAATCAGTACTTC
cdr3_aa: CASSGRRELNQYF

clone_size: .
v_call: TRBV27
d_call: .
j_call: TRBJ1-4
cdr3_nt: TGTGCCAGCAGTTTATCCCAGGGACTGGGTGAAAAACTGTTTTTT
cdr3_aa: CASSLSQGLGEKLFF

clone_size: .
v_call: TRBV18
d_call: .
j_call: TRBJ1-6
cdr3_nt: TGTGCCAGCTCACCAGATCGCCCTTCACCCCTCCACTTT
cdr3_aa: CASSPDRPSPLHF

clone_size: .
v_call: TRBV2
d_call: TRBD2
j_call: TRBJ2-1
cdr3_nt: TGTGCCAGCAACAAGGAAGCGGGGTCCGGCAATGAGCAGTTCTTC
cdr3_aa: CASNKEAGSGNEQFF

clone_size: many
v_call: TRBV20-1
d_call: .
j_call: TRBJ1-5
cdr3_nt: TGCAGTGCTAGAATGGGGGATCAGCCCCAGCATTTT
cdr3_aa: CSARMGDQPQHF

clone_size: few
v_call: TRBV11-2
d_call: .
j_call: TRBJ2-3
cdr3_nt: TGTGCCAGCAGCTTAGAACAGCTTAGCACAGATACGCAGTATTTT
cdr3_aa: CASSLEQLSTDTQYF

clone_size: few
v_call: TRBV9
d_call: .
j_call: TRBJ2-6
cdr3_nt: TGTGCCAGCAGCGTAGGACGGGGCCTCGGCTCTGGGGCCAACGTCCTGACTTTC
cdr3_aa: CASSVGRGLGSGANVLTF

clone_size: many
v_call: TRBV12-3/TRBV12-4
d_call: TRBD1
j_call: TRBJ1-5
cdr3_nt: TGTGCCAGCAGTTTGCAGGGGGATCAGCCCCAGCATTTT
cdr3_aa: CASSLQGDQPQHF

clone_size: .
v_call: TRBV12-3/TRBV12-4
d_call: .
j_call: TRBJ1-6
cdr3_nt: TGTGCCAGCAGTTTCCACAGAAGCCCCGACCCCGCACCCCTCCACTTT
cdr3_aa: CASSFHRSPDPAPLHF

clone_size: many
v_call: TRBV11-2
d_call: TRBD1
j_call: TRBJ2-2
cdr3_nt: TGTGCCAGCAGCGCGGACAGGGGGCTACTCATCACCGGGGAGCTGTTTTTT
cdr3_aa: CASSADRGLLITGELFF

clone_size: .
v_call: TRBV7-2
d_call: TRBD2
j_call: TRBJ2-1
cdr3_nt: TGTGCCAGCAGCTGGCCGGGACTAGCTCACCATGAGCAGTTCTTC
cdr3_aa: CASSWPGLAHHEQFF

clone_size: .
v_call: TRBV5-5
d_call: TRBD1
j_call: TRBJ1-2
cdr3_nt: TGTGCCAGCAGCCCCACAGGGGGACTTGATGGCTACACCTTC
cdr3_aa: CASSPTGGLDGYTF

clone_size: .
v_call: TRBV5-1
d_call: .
j_call: TRBJ1-2
cdr3_nt: TGCGCCAGCAGCTTGGGGAGGACAACGGCCGGCTACACCTTC
cdr3_aa: CASSLGRTTAGYTF

clone_size: many
v_call: TRBV5-1
d_call: TRBD1
j_call: TRBJ1-1
cdr3_nt: TGCGCCAGCAGCGGGGACAGGGGGCTGGGTGAAGCTTTCTTT
cdr3_aa: CASSGDRGLGEAFF

clone_size: .
v_call: TRBV28
d_call: .
j_call: TRBJ1-4
cdr3_nt: TGTGCCAGCGGAGGTAGGGAAAAACTGTTTTTT
cdr3_aa: CASGGREKLFF

clone_size: many
v_call: TRBV27
d_call: .
j_call: TRBJ2-1
cdr3_nt: TGTGCCAGCAGTGAGGACAGCTCCTACAATGAGCAGTTCTTC
cdr3_aa: CASSEDSSYNEQFF

clone_size: few
v_call: TRBV5-1
d_call: TRBD1
j_call: TRBJ2-5
cdr3_nt: TGCGCCAGCAGATGGGACAGGGCCGCCGAGACCCAGTACTTC
cdr3_aa: CASRWDRAAETQYF

clone_size: few
v_call: TRBV6-5
d_call: TRBD1
j_call: TRBJ1-6
cdr3_nt: TGTGCCAGCAGTTACTCCACTTGGACAGGGGGCGCATCTAATTCACCCCTCCACTTT
cdr3_aa: CASSYSTWTGGASNSPLHF

clone_size: .
v_call: TRBV11-2
d_call: .
j_call: TRBJ2-3
cdr3_nt: TGTGCCAGCAGCTTAGATAGCGCAGATACGCAGTATTTT
cdr3_aa: CASSLDSADTQYF

clone_size: .
v_call: TRBV18
d_call: .
j_call: TRBJ2-2
cdr3_nt: TGTGCCAGCTCACCACTTCTCCGGAGAATCATTAACACCGGGGAGCTGTTTTTT
cdr3_aa: CASSPLLRRIINTGELFF

clone_size: few
v_call: TRBV7-2
d_call: .
j_call: TRBJ1-5
cdr3_nt: TGTGCCAGCAGCTTAGGGGCCAATCAGCCCCAGCATTTT
cdr3_aa: CASSLGANQPQHF

clone_size: .
v_call: TRBV7-2
d_call: .
j_call: TRBJ1-2
cdr3_nt: TGTGCCAGCAGCTTTAACAGGCCGCAGGGTTACACCTTC
cdr3_aa: CASSFNRPQGYTF

clone_size: .
v_call: TRBV6-2/TRBV6-3
d_call: TRBD1
j_call: TRBJ2-5
cdr3_nt: TGTGCCAGCAGTTACCCAGGGGGCAACCAAGAGACCCAGTACTTC
cdr3_aa: CASSYPGGNQETQYF

clone_size: few
v_call: TRBV10-3
d_call: TRBD1
j_call: TRBJ1-2
cdr3_nt: TGTGCCATCAGGGACAGGGGGGAAGGGGGAGATGGCTACACCTTC
cdr3_aa: CAIRDRGEGGDGYTF

clone_size: .
v_call: TRBV6-6
d_call: .
j_call: TRBJ1-6
cdr3_nt: TGTGCCAGCAGTTACCCTGTCGGATCACCCCTCCACTTT
cdr3_aa: CASSYPVGSPLHF

clone_size: .
v_call: TRBV7-9
d_call: TRBD2
j_call: TRBJ2-1
cdr3_nt: TGTGCCAGCAGCTTAGGGCTAGCGGGCGAGCAGTTCTTC
cdr3_aa: CASSLGLAGEQFF

clone_size: few
v_call: TRBV9
d_call: .
j_call: TRBJ1-6
cdr3_nt: TGTGCCAGCACCCGGGACGGGGGTCTCGCACCCCTCCACTTT
cdr3_aa: CASTRDGGLAPLHF

clone_size: many
v_call: TRBV27
d_call: .
j_call: TRBJ2-6
cdr3_nt: TGTGCCAGCAGGCTCTCTGGGGCCAACGTCCTGACTTTC
cdr3_aa: CASRLSGANVLTF

clone_size: .
v_call: TRBV5-1
d_call: TRBD1
j_call: TRBJ2-3
cdr3_nt: TGCGCCAGCAGCTTGGTCGGCGGGACAGGGGGTGTCACAGATACGCAGTATTTT
cdr3_aa: CASSLVGGTGGVTDTQYF

clone_size: many
v_call: TRBV5-6
d_call: .
j_call: TRBJ2-3
cdr3_nt: TGTGCCAGCTCCCTAGGGGGGCTGGATACGCAGTATTTT
cdr3_aa: CASSLGGLDTQYF

clone_size: .
v_call: TRBV5-1
d_call: .
j_call: TRBJ2-2
cdr3_nt: TGCGCCAGCAGTCGCACAGGGTCGGCCGGGGAGCTGTTTTTT
cdr3_aa: CASSRTGSAGELFF

clone_size: few
v_call: TRBV4-1
d_call: TRBD2
j_call: TRBJ2-3
cdr3_nt: TGCGCCAGCAGCCAAGAGACTAGCGGGGCAGATACGCAGTATTTT
cdr3_aa: CASSQETSGADTQYF

clone_size: few
v_call: TRBV7-2
d_call: TRBD2
j_call: TRBJ2-4
cdr3_nt: TGTGCCAGCAGCTCAAGCTCGAGGGAGGGCATTCAGTACTTC
cdr3_aa: CASSSSSREGIQYF

clone_size: few
v_call: TRBV29-1
d_call: .
j_call: TRBJ1-5
cdr3_nt: TGCAGCGTTGGGGCGGGAAATCAGCCCCAGCATTTT
cdr3_aa: CSVGAGNQPQHF

clone_size: few
v_call: TRBV7-9
d_call: .
j_call: TRBJ1-4
cdr3_nt: TGTGCCAGCAGCACCTGGACAGTGGGCGAAAAACTGTTTTTT
cdr3_aa: CASSTWTVGEKLFF

clone_size: .
v_call: TRBV12-3/TRBV12-4
d_call: .
j_call: TRBJ2-7
cdr3_nt: TGTGCCAGCAGTTTATCTTCCAGCTACGAGCAGTACTTC
cdr3_aa: CASSLSSSYEQYF

clone_size: .
v_call: TRBV7-9
d_call: .
j_call: TRBJ1-5
cdr3_nt: TGTGCCAGCAGCTTAGGTGGCGGGTTACAGCCCCAGCATTTT
cdr3_aa: CASSLGGGLQPQHF

clone_size: .
v_call: TRBV7-8
d_call: TRBD2
j_call: TRBJ2-7
cdr3_nt: TGTGCCAGCAGCTTAGGAGTGCGGGGGGGCCAATACGAGCAGTACTTC
cdr3_aa: CASSLGVRGGQYEQYF

clone_size: many
v_call: TRBV4-3
d_call: .
j_call: TRBJ1-1
cdr3_nt: TGCGCCAGCAGCCAAGATATGGGGAACACTGAAGCTTTCTTT
cdr3_aa: CASSQDMGNTEAFF

clone_size: many
v_call: TRBV4-3
d_call: TRBD1
j_call: TRBJ2-4
cdr3_nt: TGCGCCAGCAGCCGGGACAGGGAAAACATTCAGTACTTC
cdr3_aa: CASSRDRENIQYF

clone_size: .
v_call: TRBV3-1
d_call: TRBD1
j_call: TRBJ1-2
cdr3_nt: TGTGCCAGCAGCTGGGACAGGGGAGAGGATGGCTACACCTTC
cdr3_aa: CASSWDRGEDGYTF

clone_size: few
v_call: TRBV9
d_call: .
j_call: TRBJ1-5
cdr3_nt: TGTGCCAGCAGCGTAGGGACCTCTACCGGGGGCAGCAATCAGCCCCAGCATTTT
cdr3_aa: CASSVGTSTGGSNQPQHF

clone_size: .
v_call: TRBV6-2/TRBV6-3
d_call: TRBD1
j_call: TRBJ2-5
cdr3_nt: TGTGCCAGCAGGACTACAGGGGGAGAGACCCAGTACTTC
cdr3_aa: CASRTTGGETQYF

clone_size: .
v_call: TRBV5-1
d_call: TRBD1
j_call: TRBJ1-1
cdr3_nt: TGCGCCAGCAGCCCCAGGGACAGGGGGCTGAACACTGAAGCTTTCTTT
cdr3_aa: CASSPRDRGLNTEAFF

clone_size: few
v_call: TRBV18
d_call: .
j_call: TRBJ2-3
cdr3_nt: TGTGCCAGCTCACAAGTAGAGGGGCGGTATACGCAGTATTTT
cdr3_aa: CASSQVEGRYTQYF

clone_size: few
v_call: TRBV6-6
d_call: TRBD1
j_call: TRBJ2-1
cdr3_nt: TGTGCCAGCAGTGGTACAGGGGTGTCCCACAATGAGCAGTTCTTC
cdr3_aa: CASSGTGVSHNEQFF

clone_size: .
v_call: TRBV4-3
d_call: TRBD1
j_call: TRBJ2-1
cdr3_nt: TGCGCCAGCAGCCAAGATTCAGGGGGCGTCTACAATGAGCAGTTCTTC
cdr3_aa: CASSQDSGGVYNEQFF

clone_size: few
v_call: TRBV5-1
d_call: .
j_call: TRBJ2-1
cdr3_nt: TGCGCCAGCAGCCCAGCTACAGGGTTGGGCTACAATGAGCAGTTCTTC
cdr3_aa: CASSPATGLGYNEQFF

clone_size: .
v_call: TRBV9
d_call: .
j_call: TRBJ1-6
cdr3_nt: TGTGCCAGCAGCGTAGTTGGCGACAATTCACCCCTCCACTTT
cdr3_aa: CASSVVGDNSPLHF

clone_size: .
v_call: TRBV7-2
d_call: .
j_call: TRBJ2-5
cdr3_nt: TGTGCCAGCAGCCCAGGGGACGGCCCCCAAGAGACCCAGTACTTC
cdr3_aa: CASSPGDGPQETQYF